These 29 T cell receptor beta chains share one sample of origin, sequenced in a study of T-cell reconstitution after alpha-beta-depleted transplantation in children (dated by TCRdb to between 2015 and 2016). Per the publication, the treatment or condition label means: allogeneic hematopoietic cell transplantation with graft depleted of TCRalphabeta T cells and CD19 B cells. Library prep was done by PCR. The instrument given in TCRdb is Illumina HiSeq 2500. TCR library preparation used molecular barcoding, with unique molecular identifiers applied to normalize quantification of the TCRbeta repertoire. TCRdb's own reprocessing of the public reads used fastp at Q25 and MiXCR and kept productive beta chains. Rows with a matching CDR3 protein are joined into one entry that keeps the most common DNA and genes. The sample data list about 220,000 distinct CDR3 sequences, and over 15% of these were observed just once. The top ten clones comprise just under 45% of the sample.

The input for sequencing was PBMCs, mostly from graft donor cells, taken 360 days after TCRalphabeta/CD19-depleted stem cell transplant. These receptors were taken from a male patient aged 2 to 9 who had a stem cell transplant for acute lymphoblastic leukemia, so the T cells may come from the graft donor.

This chain's CDR3 is CASSPQEDTQYF. In nucleotides, the CDR3 is TGTGCCAGCAGTCCCCAGGAGGATACGCAGTATTTT. The genes are TRBV28 and TRBJ2-3; D gene unclear. CDR3 size: 12 residues. V lost 5 bases to trimming and J lost 6 bases, with 9 bases between them. Germline CDR1 is MDHEN and CDR2 is SYDVKM.

This clonotype was counted a few times. Here the CDR3 DNA reads TGCAGTGCTCAGAGTAGCCAGGGGGGGAATGAGCAGTTCTTC. Translating it yields CSAQSSQGGNEQFF. The V call is TRBV20-1, the J call TRBJ2-1; either TRBD1 or TRBD2 may fit D (7 bases each). The CDR3 extends over 14 amino acids. Germline V gene lookup returns CDR1 DFQATT and CDR2 SNEGSKA (reference sequence). The germline V and J ends were trimmed by 5 bases and 7 bases, with 18 bases remaining between them.

This chain links TRBV5-1 with TRBJ2-1, with D possibly TRBD1 on 5 matching bases. The CDR3 runs to 16 residues. Per germline, CDR1 SGHRS and CDR2 YFSETQ. Trimming removed 1 base at V and 2 bases at J, with 13 bases between. The CDR3 DNA reads as TGCGCCAGCAGCTTGAGGGGCGGACCGCCCTACAATGAGCAGTTCTTC. It yields the protein CASSLRGGPPYNEQFF. Drawing the rest from reference TRBV5-1 and TRBJ2-1, the complete variable domain is KAGVTQTPRYLIKTRGQQVTLSCSPISGHRSVSWYQQTPGQGLQFLFEYFSETQRNKGNFPGRFSGRQFSNSRSEMNVSTLELGDSALYLCASSLRGGPPYNEQFFGPGTRLTVL.

This clonotype was counted between two and nine times. V usage is TRBV4-3 and J usage is TRBJ2-1; 11 bases match TRBD2. Unmatched junction bases numbered 1, after V lost 1 base and J lost 2 bases. CDR1 is LGHNA and CDR2 is YSLEER in the germline V gene. The CDR3 has 16 amino acids. The CDR3 sequence: CASSQGLAGPYNEQFF. The CDR3 DNA reads TGCGCCAGCAGCCAAGGACTAGCGGGGCCCTACAATGAGCAGTTCTTC.

This clonotype came up a few times. The chain couples TRBV7-9 to TRBJ2-3, with 14 bases matching TRBD2. The length of the CDR3 is 15 residues. Per the germline V gene, CDR1 is SEHNR and CDR2 is FQNEAQ (reference sequence). Trimming removed 7 bases from V and 3 bases from J; junction bases left unmatched: 3. CDR3 sequence reads: CASKGLAGATDTQYF. As DNA, the CDR3 is TGTGCCAGCAAGGGACTAGCGGGGGCAACAGATACGCAGTATTTT. Filled out from reference TRBV7-9 and TRBJ2-3, the complete variable domain reads DTGVSQNPRHKITKRGQNVTFRCDPISEHNRLYWYRQTLGQGPEFLTYFQNEAQLEKSRLLSDRFSAERPKGSFSTLEIQRTEQGDSAMYLCASKGLAGATDTQYFGPGTRLTVL.

A few counts support this clonotype. The rearrangement links TRBV28 to TRBJ2-5, with D perhaps matching TRBD1 or TRBD2 (5 bases each). The CDR3 covers 15 residues. Germline V gene sequence: CDR1 MDHEN, CDR2 SYDVKM. V was clipped by 3 bases and J by 4 bases, with 15 bases between them. The CDR3 sequence is CASSFTSGGRETQYF. In DNA form, the CDR3 reads TGTGCCAGCAGTTTCACTAGTGGGGGAAGAGAGACCCAGTACTTC.

There are a few counts of this clonotype. The chain has TRBV5-1 and TRBJ2-7, with no clear D. Germline V gene data show CDR1 as SGHRS and CDR2 as YFSETQ. V was shortened by 1 base and J by 2 bases, with 10 bases between the two germline ends. This CDR3 is 14 amino acids long. CDR3 in amino acids: CASSLIPGTYEQYF. The CDR3 DNA reads TGCGCCAGCAGCTTGATCCCAGGAACCTACGAGCAGTACTTC.

This clonotype was picked up a small number of times. The chain couples TRBV27 to TRBJ2-5; D not resolved. Germline values: CDR1 MNHEY, CDR2 SMNVEV (reference sequence). Trimming cost V 3 bases and J 6 bases, with 8 bases left between them. CDR3 length: 12 amino acids. The CDR3 protein is CASSLIFQTQYF. In nucleotides, the CDR3 is TGTGCCAGCAGTTTGATCTTCCAGACCCAGTACTTC.

The rearrangement uses TRBV20-1 and TRBJ1-6; D gene uncertain. Per germline, CDR1 DFQATT and CDR2 SNEGSKA (reference sequence). The ends were cut back, 3 bases at V and 7 bases at J, with 7 bases in the middle. There are 12 residues in the CDR3. CDR3 amino acids: CSASWINSPLHF. In DNA, the CDR3 is TGCAGTGCTAGTTGGATAAATTCACCCCTCCACTTT.

The chain carries TRBV5-1 and TRBJ1-1, with D perhaps TRBD1 (5 bases). This CDR3 region has 14 residues. Germline V gene sequence: CDR1 SGHRS, CDR2 YFSETQ. V lost 5 bases and J lost 6, with 17 bases in between. CDR3 in DNA: TGCGCCAGCAGTACAGGTTCTAAACGCTCTGAAGCTTTCTTT. As protein: CASSTGSKRSEAFF.

This chain links TRBV5-1 with TRBJ2-2; 12 positions match TRBD2. Germline V gene sequence: CDR1 SGHRS, CDR2 YFSETQ. With 3 bases clipped from V and 3 bases from J, the junction kept 3 bases outside the gene matches. This CDR3 has 16 amino acids. CDR3 bases: TGCGCCAGCAGCTCCACTAGCGGGGGGCACACCGGGGAGCTGTTTTTT. Residues: CASSSTSGGHTGELFF.

The rearrangement joins TRBV7-6 to TRBJ2-6; perhaps TRBD1 as D (6 bases). With 6 bases removed from V and 1 base from J, the gap between germline ends came to 7 bases. Germline values: CDR1 SGHVS, CDR2 FNYEAQ. The CDR3 length is 14 residues. CDR3 region: CASSTGSGANVLTF. The CDR3, as DNA: TGTGCCAGCAGTACAGGGTCTGGGGCCAACGTCCTGACTTTC.

The gene calls are TRBV12-3 or TRBV12-4 and TRBJ2-2, with TRBD2 matching over 9 bases. The CDR3 is made up of 17 amino acids. V was clipped by 2 bases and J by 7 bases; unmatched bases: 11. The CDR3 loop reads CASSLRAREGGVGELFF. The CDR3 region has the DNA TGTGCCAGCAGTTTAAGAGCGCGGGAGGGTGGGGTCGGGGAGCTGTTTTTT.

This clonotype was recorded many times. The rearrangement uses TRBV7-2 and TRBJ2-1; D might be TRBD2 (5 bases). The V and J ends lost 2 bases and 8 bases respectively, with 10 bases between them. CDR1 is SGHTA, CDR2 FQGNSA, per germline. The CDR3 contains 13 residues. The DNA of the CDR3 is TGTGCCAGCAGCTTACGTAGCGTTGATGAGCAGTTCTTC. This encodes CASSLRSVDEQFF.

The chain links TRBV4-1 to TRBJ1-2; tentatively, D is TRBD1 (5 bases). The CDR3 covers 12 residues. The V gene's germline CDR1 is MGHRA and CDR2 YSYEKL. V was clipped by 0 bases and J by 6 bases, with 5 bases between them. The CDR3 DNA follows: TGCGCCAGCAGCCAAGAAGGGGATGGCTACACCTTC. Translating it yields CASSQEGDGYTF.

This clonotype has only a few counts. This rearrangement joins TRBV11-3 to TRBJ1-5; 7 bases are a match to TRBD1. CDR1 is SGHNT, CDR2 YENEEA, per germline. The junction had 7 bases not matched to a gene; V was cut back by 5 bases and J by 0 bases. CDR3 length: 16 residues. This CDR3 reads CASSVRDSDSNQPQHF. The CDR3 nucleotides are TGTGCCAGCAGCGTCCGGGACAGCGATAGCAATCAGCCCCAGCATTTT.

The CDR3 nucleotides read TGCAGTGCTAGAGATAGGTCACTAGCAAGCACAGATACGCAGTATTTT. Amino acid sequence: CSARDRSLASTDTQYF. The chain is built from TRBV20-1 and TRBJ2-3; TRBD2 is a possible D gene (6 bases). Germline-derived CDR1 and CDR2 are DFQATT and SNEGSKA (reference sequence). Trimming stripped 0 bases from V and 0 bases from J, with 13 bases between. The CDR3 extends over 16 amino acids.

This clonotype has a count of ten or more. The chain employs TRBV27 and TRBJ2-1; 9 nucleotides agree with TRBD2. The CDR3 covers 14 residues. The J segment lost 4 bases and the V segment lost 6 bases, leaving 4 bases of the junction unmatched. CDR1 and CDR2 (germline): MNHEY, SMNVEV (reference sequence). CDR3 sequence: CASRPGLAYNEQFF. The CDR3 region has the DNA TGTGCCAGCAGGCCGGGACTAGCTTACAATGAGCAGTTCTTC.

The chain carries TRBV11-3 and TRBJ2-7; D is ambiguous. The V end lost 3 bases, the J end lost 5 bases, and 11 bases lay between the germline ends. The germline gives CDR1 SGHNT, CDR2 YENEEA. CDR3 length: 13 amino acids. The CDR3 sequence is CASSLNQAHEQYF. DNA of the CDR3: TGTGCCAGCAGCTTGAACCAGGCCCACGAGCAGTACTTC.

There are a few counts of this clonotype. The chain carries TRBV4-3 and TRBJ2-2, with TRBD2 matching over 9 bases. Germline V lookup: CDR1 LGHNA, CDR2 YSLEER. The CDR3 has 16 amino acids. V was pared by 4 bases and J by 6 bases, with 9 bases of the junction left unmatched. CDR3 in amino acids: CASSPKIAGVAGELFF. The CDR3 DNA follows: TGCGCCAGCAGCCCAAAAATAGCGGGGGTGGCCGGGGAGCTGTTTTTT.

This clonotype occurred many times. The chain joins TRBV28 to TRBJ1-5; maybe TRBD1 (5 bases). The length of the CDR3 is 14 residues. V lost 7 bases to trimming and J lost 6 bases, with 16 bases between them. Germline V gene lookup returns CDR1 MDHEN and CDR2 SYDVKM. The CDR3 loop is CASTGRTGTQPQHF. The CDR3 bases are TGTGCCAGCACGGGACGGACGGGGACTCAGCCCCAGCATTTT.

This clonotype was detected only a few times. V is TRBV12-3 or TRBV12-4 and J is TRBJ1-2; maybe TRBD1 (6 bases). This CDR3 spans 14 amino acids. Trimming shortened V by 7 bases and J by 8 bases, and 20 bases separated the two germline ends. This CDR3 reads CASTPTGAPGGYTF. The CDR3 DNA follows: TGTGCCAGCACTCCGACGGGGGCGCCGGGCGGCTACACCTTC.

This clonotype was counted only a few times. V gene TRBV20-1 combines with J gene TRBJ2-3; no clear D. This CDR3 has 13 amino acids. Trimming stripped 5 bases from V and 4 bases from J, with 13 bases between. Per the germline V gene, CDR1 is DFQATT and CDR2 is SNEGSKA (reference sequence). The CDR3 region is CSARPDGADTQYF. The CDR3, as DNA: TGCAGTGCTCGCCCAGATGGGGCAGATACGCAGTATTTT.

V and J are TRBV10-3 and TRBJ1-2; 8 bases map to TRBD1. CDR3 length equals 11 residues. J was trimmed by 7 bases and V by 6 bases; bases with no gene match: 1. In germline, CDR1 is ENHRY, CDR2 SYGVKD. The CDR3 DNA reads TGTGCCATCAGCGACAGGGGTGGCTACACCTTC. Amino acid sequence: CAISDRGGYTF.

The chain uses TRBV10-2 and TRBJ2-1; D is unclear. The V end was cut by 3 bases, the J end by 2 bases, with 11 bases between. CDR1 and CDR2 from the germline V gene are WSHSY and SAAADI. CDR3 length: 15 residues. CDR3 nucleotides: TGCGCCAGCAGTGAACCCATGGGCACCTACAATGAGCAGTTCTTC. Protein sequence: CASSEPMGTYNEQFF.

This clonotype was seen more than once but under ten times. V gene TRBV7-8 combines with J gene TRBJ1-5, with no clear D. V lost 2 bases to trimming and J lost 6 bases, with 8 bases between them. Germline V CDR1 and CDR2: SGHVS, FQNEAQ. This CDR3 contains 13 residues. The CDR3 DNA reads TGTGCCAGCAGCTTAAGGGTAACTCAGCCCCAGCATTTT. Its protein is CASSLRVTQPQHF.

The chain uses TRBV11-2 and TRBJ2-1, with D perhaps being TRBD1 or TRBD2 (5 bases each). Deletions cut 3 bases from V and 10 bases from J, with 16 bases between. Germline-derived CDR1 and CDR2 are SGHAT and FQNNGV. The CDR3 runs 14 residues. Here the CDR3 DNA reads TGTGCCAGCAGCTTGGGGGTAACTCTGCGGGAGCAGTTCTTC. Its protein is CASSLGVTLREQFF.

This clonotype appeared many times. The chain is built from TRBV12-3 or TRBV12-4 and TRBJ1-2; perhaps TRBD1 as D (5 bases). V shed 6 bases and J shed 8 bases, with 19 bases lying between them. The CDR3 sequence is 14 residues long. The CDR3 nucleotides read TGTGCCAGCAGCCCGGGACCCCGTCTCGGGGGCTACACCTTC. It is translated as CASSPGPRLGGYTF.

This clonotype has a handful of counts. This chain uses TRBV7-7 with TRBJ2-5; 10 positions match TRBD1. The ends lost 3 bases at V and 5 bases at J; junction bases unmatched: 6. The CDR3 runs to 15 residues. The germline V gene has CDR1 SSHAT and CDR2 FNYEAQ (reference sequence). DNA for the CDR3: TGTGCCAGCAGCTTCCGGACAGGGGGGTTGGAGACCCAGTACTTC. Translation gives CASSFRTGGLETQYF.